Listed below are T cell receptor beta chains from one sample, sequenced in a study of CD8+CD57+ T cells in acquired aplastic anemia. MiXCR, applied by TCRdb to the reads, yields one record per CDR3 protein. The data contain around 150,000 distinct CDR3 sequences, 41% of them singletons. Sequences were obtained from sorted CD4+, CD8+, or CD8+CD57+ T cells (not recorded which) from PBMCs. Every receptor here comes from a human donor in good health, serving as a control. CDR3s leave out the opening cysteine and the closing phenylalanine or tryptophan. Fields, in order: J gene, V gene, CDR3 length, clone size, CDR3 protein. Some rows have no size entry. The others give once, few or many, or a class for an expanded clone.

j_gene: TRBJ2-7
v_gene: TRBV29-1
len: 12
abundance: NA
CDR3aa: SVGDRVPPYEQY

j_gene: TRBJ2-3
v_gene: TRBV5-8
len: 12
abundance: NA
CDR3aa: ASSQLPETDTQY

j_gene: TRBJ2-2
v_gene: TRBV24-1
len: 11
abundance: NA
CDR3aa: ATSDFAAGELF

j_gene: TRBJ2-5
v_gene: TRBV5-1
len: 12
abundance: many
CDR3aa: ASRVLGPQETQY

j_gene: TRBJ2-2
v_gene: TRBV15
len: 10
abundance: NA
CDR3aa: TRMAATGELF

j_gene: TRBJ2-5
v_gene: TRBV25-1
len: 14
abundance: once
CDR3aa: ASSELRVVSLETQY

j_gene: TRBJ1-1
v_gene: TRBV7-9
len: 11
abundance: many
CDR3aa: ASSLPGRTEAF

j_gene: TRBJ1-6
v_gene: TRBV19
len: 12
abundance: NA
CDR3aa: ASSLQAHNSPLH

j_gene: TRBJ1-1
v_gene: TRBV6-6
len: 12
abundance: many
CDR3aa: AISYDGENTEAF

j_gene: TRBJ2-1
v_gene: TRBV6-1
len: 14
abundance: many
CDR3aa: ASSQRDTGAGGEQF

j_gene: TRBJ2-3
v_gene: TRBV2
len: 13
abundance: NA
CDR3aa: ASSQAGGLTDTQY

j_gene: TRBJ2-1
v_gene: TRBV3-1
len: 15
abundance: many
CDR3aa: ASSQGRRGGSYNEQF

j_gene: TRBJ1-3
v_gene: TRBV19
len: 12
abundance: NA
CDR3aa: ASSISDSGNTIY

j_gene: TRBJ2-2
v_gene: TRBV30
len: 12
abundance: NA
CDR3aa: AWNSGVNTGELF

j_gene: TRBJ2-2
v_gene: TRBV5-1
len: 14
abundance: many
CDR3aa: ASSLVGNTNTGELF

j_gene: TRBJ1-2
v_gene: TRBV15
len: 13
abundance: NA
CDR3aa: ATSRVPESNYGYT